Presented here are 6 T cell receptor beta chains from one specimen sequenced in a study of high-grade serous ovarian cancer treatment subgroups. Tumor samples were obtained before definitive surgery or chemotherapy. Profiled with immunoSEQ multiplex PCR; TCRdb holds only in-frame clones, not every one. Altogether 8,500 to 9,500 clones are present, approximately 91% being singletons, with the ten largest covering around 1.8%. Material for sequencing was tumor tissue. Receptors originate from a human donor with high-grade serous ovarian cancer.

This chain connects TRBV7-2 to TRBJ1-1, with D possibly matching TRBD1 (5 bases). CDR3 length: 14 residues. Germline-derived CDR1 and CDR2 are SGHTA and FQGNSA. With 5 bases removed from V and 0 bases from J, the gap between germline ends came to 10 bases. The CDR3 region has the DNA TGTGCCAGCAGCCCCCCGGGGGTGAACACTGAAGCTTTCTTT. It is translated as CASSPPGVNTEAFF.

V usage is TRBV6-6 and J usage is TRBJ1-1; no reliable D call. V lost 2 bases and J 4 bases, leaving 5 bases between the germline ends. CDR1 is MNHNY and CDR2 is SVGAGI in the germline V gene (reference sequence). CDR3 length equals 12 residues. The CDR3 sequence: CASSYQSTEAFF. The CDR3 DNA reads as TGTGCCAGCAGTTACCAGAGCACTGAAGCTTTCTTT.

The chain has TRBV29-1 and TRBJ2-1; TRBD1 aligns across 10 bases. J gave up 13 bases and V 8 bases, and 5 bases lay outside the gene matches. Germline V CDR1 and CDR2: SQVTM, ANQGSEA. The CDR3 has 10 residues. The DNA of the CDR3 is TGCAGCCATGGGACAGGGGAACAGTTCTTC. Amino acids: CSHGTGEQFF.

With respect to this clone: The sample has other DNA sequences that encode this CDR3 too. The gene calls are TRBV5-1 and TRBJ2-7; 9 bases are shared with TRBD1. Germline V gene sequence: CDR1 SGHRS, CDR2 YFSETQ. The junction had 0 bases not matched to a gene; V was cut back by 0 bases and J by 2 bases. The CDR3 loop spans 14 amino acids. Written as DNA, the CDR3 is TGCGCCAGCAGCTTGGGGGACAGGGCCTACGAGCAGTACTTC. As protein: CASSLGDRAYEQYF.

The chain couples TRBV5-6 to TRBJ2-7, with 9 bases fitting TRBD2. CDR1 SGHDT and CDR2 YYEEEE come from the germline V gene. The CDR3 totals 17 residues. After removal of 0 bases from V and 6 bases from J, the junction contained 13 bases not matched to a gene. DNA for the CDR3: TGTGCCAGCAGCTTGGTCGTAGTAGCGGGAGAGGAAGGCGAGCAGTACTTC. It translates to CASSLVVVAGEEGEQYF.

The V gene is TRBV2, the J gene TRBJ2-3, with 7 bases identical to TRBD1. The germline gives CDR1 SNHLY, CDR2 FYNNEI. Trimming took 1 base from V and 1 from J; bases not matched to a gene: 2. The length of the CDR3 is 15 residues. CDR3 nucleotides: TGTGCCAGCAGTGAAGAGGGGGCTCGCACAGATACGCAGTATTTT. Translated: CASSEEGARTDTQYF.